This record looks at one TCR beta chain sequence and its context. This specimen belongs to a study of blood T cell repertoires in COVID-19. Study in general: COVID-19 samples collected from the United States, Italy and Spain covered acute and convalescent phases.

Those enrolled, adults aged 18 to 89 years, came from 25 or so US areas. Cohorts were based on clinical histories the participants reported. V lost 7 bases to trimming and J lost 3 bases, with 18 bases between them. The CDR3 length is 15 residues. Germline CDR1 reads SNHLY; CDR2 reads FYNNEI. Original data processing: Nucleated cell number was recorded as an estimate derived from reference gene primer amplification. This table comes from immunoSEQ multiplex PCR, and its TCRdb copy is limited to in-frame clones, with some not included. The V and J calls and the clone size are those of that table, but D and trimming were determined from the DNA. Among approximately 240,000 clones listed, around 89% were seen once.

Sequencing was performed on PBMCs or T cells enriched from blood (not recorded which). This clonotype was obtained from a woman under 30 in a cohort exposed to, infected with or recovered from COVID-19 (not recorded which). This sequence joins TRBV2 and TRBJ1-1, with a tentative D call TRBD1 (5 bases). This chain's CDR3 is CASTRVGGMDTEAFF. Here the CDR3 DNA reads TGTGCCAGCACCAGGGTGGGGGGGATGGACACTGAAGCTTTCTTT.